Presented here are 19 T cell receptor beta chains from one specimen sequenced in a study of PD-1 blockade in classical Hodgkin lymphoma. The time point is: cycle 4 day 1 (C4D1), after five to seven weeks of nivolumab. Each patient's relapse followed autologous stem cell transplantation, and brentuximab vedotin exposure varied. Magnetic depletion of unwanted cells isolated CD4+ T cells from thawed PBMCs. Profiled with immunoSEQ multiplex PCR; TCRdb holds only in-frame clones, not every one. The table lists 5,000 or so clones, over 60% of them singletons. Here the sequenced sample was CD4+ T cells from blood, taken before the fourth cycle of nivolumab. The receptors here all came from a human donor with classical Hodgkin lymphoma.

This clone is a singleton in its sample. V is TRBV14 and J is TRBJ1-4; 9 bases map to TRBD1. The V segment lost 4 bases and the J segment 5 bases; nucleotides outside the gene matches: 17. The CDR3 is 19 residues long. CDR1 and CDR2 (germline): SGHDN, FVKESK. This chain's CDR3 is CASSLGGTGFLVGNEKLFF. Written as DNA, the CDR3 is TGTGCCAGCAGCCTTGGTGGGACAGGGTTCCTCGTCGGGAATGAAAAACTGTTTTTT.

The chain combines TRBV28 with TRBJ1-2; the D is unclear. CDR3 length: 14 residues. The germline gives CDR1 MDHEN, CDR2 SYDVKM. V was pared by 5 bases and J by 3 bases, with 13 bases between. The CDR3 coding sequence is TGTGCCAGCAGTCCCGGTAGCTTGGACTATGGCTACACCTTC. Its translation is CASSPGSLDYGYTF.

DNA for the CDR3: TGTGCCAGCAGCTTGAGACAGGGGTTTGAGGCTGCAGATACGCAGTATTTT. Translated: CASSLRQGFEAADTQYF. The chain uses TRBV11-2 and TRBJ2-3; 8 nucleotides line up with TRBD1. The CDR3 has 17 amino acids. Germline values: CDR1 SGHAT, CDR2 FQNNGV. The V and J ends lost 3 bases and 4 bases, in that order; junction bases with no gene match: 12.

This chain joins TRBV9 and TRBJ2-2; 10 bases fit TRBD2. There are 19 residues in the CDR3. The V gene's germline CDR1 is SGDLS and CDR2 YYNGEE. J was trimmed by 7 bases and V by 2 bases; bases with no gene match: 17. The chain's CDR3 is CASSVPPGLAPGTGGELFF. The CDR3 coding sequence is TGTGCCAGCAGCGTCCCCCCGGGACTAGCGCCCGGGACGGGCGGGGAGCTGTTTTTT.

The CDR3 spells CASSLGQGIDYTF. The CDR3 nucleotides are TGCGCCAGCAGCTTGGGACAGGGTATCGACTACACCTTC. The chain joins TRBV5-1 to TRBJ1-2; TRBD1 agrees at 7 bases. The CDR3 has 13 residues. V trimming: 0 bases; J trimming: 10 bases; junction bases outside the gene matches: 6. The germline V gene encodes CDR1 SGHRS and CDR2 YFSETQ.

The rearrangement joins TRBV2 to TRBJ2-2, with D possibly being TRBD1 (5 bases). CDR3 length: 14 amino acids. The germline CDR1 and CDR2 sequences are SNHLY and FYNNEI. V lost 6 bases and J 7 bases, leaving 15 bases between the germline ends. For the CDR3, the DNA is TGTGCCAGCAGCCCGCGGACATTCATCGGGGAGCTGTTTTTT. It codes for CASSPRTFIGELFF.

This clone has a handful of counts. The V and J genes are TRBV4-1 and TRBJ1-5, with no clear D. V lost 2 bases and J 4 bases, leaving 12 bases between the germline ends. The CDR3 is made up of 15 amino acids. CDR1 and CDR2 from the germline V gene are MGHRA and YSYEKL. The CDR3 nucleotides read TGCGCCAGCAGCCAACTGGGATTGGGGAATCAGCCCCAGCATTTT. This gives the protein CASSQLGLGNQPQHF.

This chain links TRBV2 with TRBJ2-1; no firm D call. Looked up from germline, CDR1 is SNHLY and CDR2 is FYNNEI. The V end lost 1 base, the J end lost 0 bases, and 10 bases lay between the germline ends. There are 16 residues in the CDR3. CDR3 region: CASSEGPSSSYNEQFF. Written as DNA, the CDR3 is TGTGCCAGCAGTGAAGGTCCGTCGAGCTCCTACAATGAGCAGTTCTTC. Full variable domain (rest looked up from reference TRBV2 and TRBJ2-1): EPEVTQTPSHQVTQMGQEVILRCVPISNHLYFYWYRQILGQKVEFLVSFYNNEISEKSEIFDDQFSVERPDGSNFTLKIRSTKLEDSAMYFCASSEGPSSSYNEQFFGPGTRLTVL.

CDR3 bases: TGTGCCAGCAGCACGTCGACAGGGGCCTACAATGAGCAGTTCTTC. Its translation: CASSTSTGAYNEQFF. The J gene is TRBJ2-1, the V gene TRBV5-5, with TRBD1 matching over 8 bases. Germline CDR1 is SGHKS and CDR2 is YYEKEE (reference sequence). The CDR3 loop spans 15 amino acids. The ends lost 4 bases at V and 2 bases at J; junction bases unmatched: 5.

CDR3 coding DNA: TGTGCCAGCAGCTCCGGACCGGCGAGGTATGGCTACACCTTC. As protein: CASSSGPARYGYTF. The chain is built from TRBV11-2 and TRBJ1-2; D unclear. Trimming removed 4 bases at V and 5 bases at J, with 14 bases between. The CDR3 has 14 residues. Germline V gene data show CDR1 as SGHAT and CDR2 as FQNNGV.

The chain employs TRBV7-2 and TRBJ2-5, with D perhaps TRBD1 (5 bases). Germline V gene lookup returns CDR1 SGHTA and CDR2 FQGNSA. Trimming took off 4 bases at V and 4 bases at J, with 10 bases between the two ends. The CDR3 consists of 13 residues. The CDR3 sequence is CASSSYRLETQYF. CDR3 in DNA: TGTGCCAGCAGCTCCTACAGGTTAGAGACCCAGTACTTC.

This chain uses TRBV29-1 with TRBJ2-1; the D gene could be TRBD1 or TRBD2 (6 bases each). The CDR3 has 15 residues. Germline V lookup: CDR1 SQVTM, CDR2 ANQGSEA. Trimming removed 5 bases at V and 9 bases at J, with 23 bases between. The CDR3 DNA reads TGCAGCGTTACAAAGGGGGGAACCCTACAGGGTGAGCAGTTCTTC. Translation gives CSVTKGGTLQGEQFF.

The chain recombines TRBV9 with TRBJ2-5; unclear D gene. From germline, CDR1 is SGDLS and CDR2 YYNGEE. The CDR3 totals 16 residues. The ends were cut back, 6 bases at V and 2 bases at J, with 20 bases in the middle. This CDR3 is CASTFSDGRSQETQYF. CDR3 sequence (DNA): TGTGCCAGCACCTTCTCCGACGGGCGCTCGCAAGAGACCCAGTACTTC.

The V gene is TRBV28, the J gene TRBJ1-1; D gene unclear. Germline CDR1 MDHEN, CDR2 SYDVKM. The CDR3 is 16 amino acids. V was trimmed by 6 bases and J by 3 bases, leaving 20 bases between them. The CDR3 DNA is TGTGCCAGCAGGTACCCCGGACTCCTCACTTACACTGAAGCTTTCTTT. Its translation is CASRYPGLLTYTEAFF. The full variable domain, with the rest looked up from reference TRBV28 and TRBJ1-1, is DVKVTQSSRYLVKRTGEKVFLECVQDMDHENMFWYRQDPGLGLRLIYFSYDVKMKEKGDIPEGYSVSREKKERFSLILESASTNQTSMYLCASRYPGLLTYTEAFFGQGTRLTVV.

A note on this clone: This sample includes further DNA sequences coding for the same CDR3. The V call is TRBV7-2, the J call TRBJ2-1; D gene uncertain. V was cut by 3 bases and J by 8 bases, with 11 bases left in between. Germline loops: CDR1 SGHTA, CDR2 FQGNSA. This CDR3 contains 13 residues. CDR3: CASSLTGYDEQFF. Written as DNA, the CDR3 is TGTGCCAGCAGCTTGACCGGGTATGATGAGCAGTTCTTC.

This chain links TRBV10-3 with TRBJ2-5; 13 bases match TRBD2. This CDR3 spans 15 amino acids. Germline-derived CDR1 and CDR2 are ENHRY and SYGVKD. V was clipped by 5 bases and J by 2 bases; unmatched bases: 2. DNA for the CDR3: TGTGCCATCAGTCGGACTAGCGGGGGTCAAGAGACCCAGTACTTC. Translated, it gives CAISRTSGGQETQYF.

The genes are TRBV5-5 and TRBJ2-2; TRBD1 or TRBD2 may be the D gene (6 bases each). From germline, CDR1 is SGHKS and CDR2 YYEKEE (reference sequence). CDR3 length: 18 amino acids. Between the trimmed V and J ends, which lost 2 bases and 2 bases, there was a span of 19 bases. The CDR3 region is CASSFRGRGGINTGELFF. CDR3 nucleotide sequence: TGTGCCAGCAGCTTTCGTGGCAGGGGAGGCATTAACACCGGGGAGCTGTTTTTT.

V usage is TRBV18 and J usage is TRBJ2-5, with D unclear. V was clipped by 1 base and J by 5 bases, with 11 bases between them. Germline loops: CDR1 KGHSH, CDR2 LQKENI. This CDR3 comprises 14 residues. The CDR3: CASSPQTVQETQYF. CDR3 DNA sequence: TGTGCCAGCTCACCACAGACCGTCCAGGAGACCCAGTACTTC.

The gene calls are TRBV7-9 and TRBJ2-1, with D possibly TRBD2 on 6 matching bases. CDR1 is SEHNR and CDR2 is FQNEAQ in the germline V gene (reference sequence). Trimming removed 4 bases at V and 7 bases at J, with 17 bases between. The CDR3 is made up of 15 amino acids. CDR3 in DNA: TGTGCCAGCAGCTCACTCCCGGGACTTAGGAATGAGCAGTTCTTC. Translated: CASSSLPGLRNEQFF. The full variable domain, in which reference TRBV7-9 and TRBJ2-1 provide the parts outside the CDR3, is DTGVSQNPRHKITKRGQNVTFRCDPISEHNRLYWYRQTLGQGPEFLTYFQNEAQLEKSRLLSDRFSAERPKGSFSTLEIQRTEQGDSAMYLCASSSLPGLRNEQFFGPGTRLTVL.